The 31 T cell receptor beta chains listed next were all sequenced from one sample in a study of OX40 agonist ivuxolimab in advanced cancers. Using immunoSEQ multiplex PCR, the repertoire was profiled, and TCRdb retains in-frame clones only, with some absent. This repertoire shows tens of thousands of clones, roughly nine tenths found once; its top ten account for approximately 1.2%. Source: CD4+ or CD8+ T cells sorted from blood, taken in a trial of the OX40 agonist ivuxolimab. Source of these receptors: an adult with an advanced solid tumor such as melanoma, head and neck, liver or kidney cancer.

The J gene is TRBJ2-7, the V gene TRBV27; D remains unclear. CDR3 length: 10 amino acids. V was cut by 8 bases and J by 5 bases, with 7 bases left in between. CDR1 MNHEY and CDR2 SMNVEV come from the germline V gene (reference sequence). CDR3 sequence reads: CASGRDEQYF. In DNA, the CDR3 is TGTGCCAGCGGCCGGGACGAGCAGTACTTC.

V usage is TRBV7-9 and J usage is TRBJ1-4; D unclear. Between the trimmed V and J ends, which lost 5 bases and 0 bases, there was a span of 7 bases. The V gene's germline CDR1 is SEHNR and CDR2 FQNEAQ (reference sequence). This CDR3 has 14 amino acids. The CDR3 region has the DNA TGTGCCAGCAGCCCGGGATCAACTAATGAAAAACTGTTTTTT. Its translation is CASSPGSTNEKLFF.

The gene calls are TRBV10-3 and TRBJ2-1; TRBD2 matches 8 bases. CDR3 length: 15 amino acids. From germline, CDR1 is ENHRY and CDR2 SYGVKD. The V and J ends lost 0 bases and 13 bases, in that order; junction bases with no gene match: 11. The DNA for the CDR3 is TGTGCCATCAGTGAGTCTCAGGGGACTAGGTTACCTCAGTTCTTC. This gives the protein CAISESQGTRLPQFF.

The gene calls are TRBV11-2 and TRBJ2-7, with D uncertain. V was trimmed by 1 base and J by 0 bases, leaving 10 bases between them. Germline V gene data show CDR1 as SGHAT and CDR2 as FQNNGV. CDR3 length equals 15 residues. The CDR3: CASSLGLGDSYEQYF. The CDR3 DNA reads TGTGCCAGCAGCTTAGGGCTGGGCGACTCCTACGAGCAGTACTTC.

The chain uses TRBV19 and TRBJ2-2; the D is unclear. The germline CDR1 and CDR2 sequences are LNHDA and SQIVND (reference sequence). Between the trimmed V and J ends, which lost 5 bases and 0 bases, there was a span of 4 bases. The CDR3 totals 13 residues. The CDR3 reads CASSVTNTGELFF. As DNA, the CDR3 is TGTGCCAGTAGTGTTACGAACACCGGGGAGCTGTTTTTT.

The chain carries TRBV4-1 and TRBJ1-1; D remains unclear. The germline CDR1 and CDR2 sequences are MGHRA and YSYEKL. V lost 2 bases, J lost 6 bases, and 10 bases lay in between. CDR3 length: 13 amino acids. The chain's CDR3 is CASSQPWISEAFF. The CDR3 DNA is TGCGCCAGCAGCCAACCCTGGATTTCTGAAGCTTTCTTT.

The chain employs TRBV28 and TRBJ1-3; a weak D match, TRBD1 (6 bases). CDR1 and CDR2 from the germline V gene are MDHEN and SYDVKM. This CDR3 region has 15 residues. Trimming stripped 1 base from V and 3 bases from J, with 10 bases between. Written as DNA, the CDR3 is TGTGCCAGCAGTTTATCAGGGGTGGGTGGAAACACCATATATTTT. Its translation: CASSLSGVGGNTIYF.

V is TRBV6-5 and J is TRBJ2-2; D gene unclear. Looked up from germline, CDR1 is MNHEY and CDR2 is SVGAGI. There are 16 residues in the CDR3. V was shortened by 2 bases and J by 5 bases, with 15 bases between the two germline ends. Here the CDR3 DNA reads TGTGCCAGCAGTTACCTTCTATTAACCACAACCGGGGAGCTGTTTTTT. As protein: CASSYLLLTTTGELFF.

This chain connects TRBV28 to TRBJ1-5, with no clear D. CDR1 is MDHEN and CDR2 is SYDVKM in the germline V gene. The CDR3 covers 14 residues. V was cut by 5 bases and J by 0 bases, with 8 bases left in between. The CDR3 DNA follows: TGTGCCAGCAGTCTCCTCGATAGCAATCAGCCCCAGCATTTT. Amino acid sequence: CASSLLDSNQPQHF.

As DNA, the CDR3 is TGCGCCAGCAGCCCCCCCTCCTACGAGCAGTACTTC. Its translation: CASSPPSYEQYF. The J gene is TRBJ2-7, the V gene TRBV5-1; D not resolved. The CDR3 has 12 residues. Trimming left V 4 bases short and J 0 bases short, with 5 bases between. CDR1 is SGHRS and CDR2 is YFSETQ in the germline V gene. Full variable domain (outside the CDR3, taken from reference TRBV5-1 and TRBJ2-7): KAGVTQTPRYLIKTRGQQVTLSCSPISGHRSVSWYQQTPGQGLQFLFEYFSETQRNKGNFPGRFSGRQFSNSRSEMNVSTLELGDSALYLCASSPPSYEQYFGPGTRLTVT.

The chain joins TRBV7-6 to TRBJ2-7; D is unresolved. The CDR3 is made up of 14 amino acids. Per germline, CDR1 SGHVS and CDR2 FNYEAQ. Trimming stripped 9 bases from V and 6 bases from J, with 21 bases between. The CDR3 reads CARDRAIIFFEQYF. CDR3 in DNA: TGTGCCAGGGACCGGGCTATAATTTTTTTCGAGCAGTACTTC.

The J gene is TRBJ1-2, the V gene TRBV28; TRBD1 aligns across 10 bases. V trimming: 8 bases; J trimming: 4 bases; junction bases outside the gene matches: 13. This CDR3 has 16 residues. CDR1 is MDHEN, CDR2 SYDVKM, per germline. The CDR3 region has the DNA TGTGCCAGCGAACGTTGGACAGGGGGAAAGGGCTATGGCTACACCTTC. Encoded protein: CASERWTGGKGYGYTF.

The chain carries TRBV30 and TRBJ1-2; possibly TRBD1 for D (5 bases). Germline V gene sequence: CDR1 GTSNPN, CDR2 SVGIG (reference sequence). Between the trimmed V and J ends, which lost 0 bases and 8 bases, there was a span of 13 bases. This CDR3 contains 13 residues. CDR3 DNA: TGTGCCTGGAGTGTTGGGGGGATCAGCGGCTACACCTTC. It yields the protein CAWSVGGISGYTF.

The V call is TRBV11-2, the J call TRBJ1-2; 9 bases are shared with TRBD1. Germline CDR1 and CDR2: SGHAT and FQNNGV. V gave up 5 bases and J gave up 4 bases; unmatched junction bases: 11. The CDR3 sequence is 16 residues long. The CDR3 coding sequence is TGTGCCAGCAGCCCCGGGACAGGGAGGTTCGCCTATGGCTACACCTTC. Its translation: CASSPGTGRFAYGYTF. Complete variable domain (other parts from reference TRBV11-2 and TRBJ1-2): EAGVAQSPRYKIIEKRQSVAFWCNPISGHATLYWYQQILGQGPKLLIQFQNNGVVDDSQLPKDRFSAERLKGVDSTLKIQPAKLEDSAVYLCASSPGTGRFAYGYTFGSGTRLTVV.

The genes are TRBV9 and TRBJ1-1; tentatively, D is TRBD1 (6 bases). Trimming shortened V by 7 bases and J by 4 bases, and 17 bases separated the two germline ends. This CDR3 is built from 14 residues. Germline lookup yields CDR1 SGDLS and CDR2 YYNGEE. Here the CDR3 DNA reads TGTGCCAGCGGGGGGGCAGGGCCTTCCACTGAAGCTTTCTTT. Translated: CASGGAGPSTEAFF.

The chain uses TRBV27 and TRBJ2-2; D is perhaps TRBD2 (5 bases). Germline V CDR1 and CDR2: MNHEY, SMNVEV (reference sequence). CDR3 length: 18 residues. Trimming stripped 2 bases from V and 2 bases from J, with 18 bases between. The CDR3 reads CASSLSGFLVVNTGELFF. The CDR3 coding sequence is TGTGCCAGCAGTTTAAGCGGATTCTTGGTGGTAAACACCGGGGAGCTGTTTTTT.

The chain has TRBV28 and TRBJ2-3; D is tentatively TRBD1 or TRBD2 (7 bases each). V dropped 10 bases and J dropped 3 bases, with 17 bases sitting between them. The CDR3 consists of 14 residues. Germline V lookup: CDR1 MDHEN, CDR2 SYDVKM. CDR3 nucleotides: TGTGCCACCGCCCGGCAGGGGGGGACAGATACGCAGTATTTT. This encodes CATARQGGTDTQYF. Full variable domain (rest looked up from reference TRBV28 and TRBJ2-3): DVKVTQSSRYLVKRTGEKVFLECVQDMDHENMFWYRQDPGLGLRLIYFSYDVKMKEKGDIPEGYSVSREKKERFSLILESASTNQTSMYLCATARQGGTDTQYFGPGTRLTVL.

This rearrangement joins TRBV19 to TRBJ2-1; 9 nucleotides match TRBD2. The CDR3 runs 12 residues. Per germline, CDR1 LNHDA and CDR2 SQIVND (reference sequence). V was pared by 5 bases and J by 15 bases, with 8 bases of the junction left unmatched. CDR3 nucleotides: TGTGCCAGTAGTGATAGCGGGAGTCGTAGGTTCTTC. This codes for CASSDSGSRRFF.

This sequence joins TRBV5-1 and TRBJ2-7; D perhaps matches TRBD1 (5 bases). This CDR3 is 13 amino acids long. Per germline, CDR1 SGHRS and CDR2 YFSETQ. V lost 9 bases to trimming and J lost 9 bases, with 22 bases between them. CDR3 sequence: CATKDRQLRGQYF. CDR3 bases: TGCGCCACCAAAGATAGACAGTTACGAGGGCAGTACTTC. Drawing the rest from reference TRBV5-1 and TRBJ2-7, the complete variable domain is KAGVTQTPRYLIKTRGQQVTLSCSPISGHRSVSWYQQTPGQGLQFLFEYFSETQRNKGNFPGRFSGRQFSNSRSEMNVSTLELGDSALYLCATKDRQLRGQYFGPGTRLTVT.

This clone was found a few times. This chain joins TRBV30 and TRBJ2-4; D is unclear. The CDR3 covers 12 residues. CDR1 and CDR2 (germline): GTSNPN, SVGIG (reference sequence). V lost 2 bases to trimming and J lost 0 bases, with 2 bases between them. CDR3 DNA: TGTGCCTGGAGTCCAGCCAAAAACATTCAGTACTTC. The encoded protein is CAWSPAKNIQYF.

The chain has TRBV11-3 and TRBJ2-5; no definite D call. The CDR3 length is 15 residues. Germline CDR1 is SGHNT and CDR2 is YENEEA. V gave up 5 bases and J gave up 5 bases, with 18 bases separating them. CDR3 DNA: TGTGCCAGCAGCAAGATTGGACCCTTGACCGAGACCCAGTACTTC. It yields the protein CASSKIGPLTETQYF.

The DNA for the CDR3 is TGTGCCAGCTCACTTGTTCAGGTAACCACTGAAGCTTTCTTT. It translates to CASSLVQVTTEAFF. This sequence joins TRBV18 and TRBJ1-1; D unresolved. The CDR3 runs 14 residues. Trimming removed 4 bases at V and 4 bases at J, with 13 bases between. Germline assignment: CDR1 KGHSH and CDR2 LQKENI.

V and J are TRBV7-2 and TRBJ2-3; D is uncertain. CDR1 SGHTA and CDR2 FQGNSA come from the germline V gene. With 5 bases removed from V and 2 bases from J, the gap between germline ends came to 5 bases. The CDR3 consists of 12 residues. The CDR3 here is CASSGTTDTQYF. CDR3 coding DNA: TGTGCCAGCAGCGGAACCACAGATACGCAGTATTTT.

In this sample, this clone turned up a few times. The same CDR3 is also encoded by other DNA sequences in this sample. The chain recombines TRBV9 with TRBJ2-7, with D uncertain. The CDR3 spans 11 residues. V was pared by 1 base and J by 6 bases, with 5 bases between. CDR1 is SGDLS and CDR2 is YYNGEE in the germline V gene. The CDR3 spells CASSVSREQYF. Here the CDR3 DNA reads TGTGCCAGCAGCGTAAGTCGCGAGCAGTACTTC.

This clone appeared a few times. Here the CDR3 reads CASSRQPNTEAFF. CDR3 nucleotide sequence: TGTGCCAGCAGTCGACAGCCTAACACTGAAGCTTTCTTT. V gene TRBV2 combines with J gene TRBJ1-1, with D perhaps matching TRBD1 (5 bases). There are 13 residues in the CDR3. Trimming took off 5 bases at V and 2 bases at J, with 9 bases between the two ends. The germline CDR1 and CDR2 sequences are SNHLY and FYNNEI.

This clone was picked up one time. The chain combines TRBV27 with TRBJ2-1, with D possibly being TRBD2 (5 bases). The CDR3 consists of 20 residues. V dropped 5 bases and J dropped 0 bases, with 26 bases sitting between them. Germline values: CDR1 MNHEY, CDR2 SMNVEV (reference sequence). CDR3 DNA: TGTGCCAGCAGTCCCTGGACTCCACGAACCTTAAAGAGCTCCTACAATGAGCAGTTCTTC. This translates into CASSPWTPRTLKSSYNEQFF.

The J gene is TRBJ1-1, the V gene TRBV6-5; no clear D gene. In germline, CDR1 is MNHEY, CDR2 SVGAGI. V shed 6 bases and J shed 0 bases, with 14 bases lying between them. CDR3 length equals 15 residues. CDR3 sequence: CASSLTGKMNTEAFF. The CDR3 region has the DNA TGTGCCAGCAGCTTAACGGGCAAGATGAACACTGAAGCTTTCTTT.

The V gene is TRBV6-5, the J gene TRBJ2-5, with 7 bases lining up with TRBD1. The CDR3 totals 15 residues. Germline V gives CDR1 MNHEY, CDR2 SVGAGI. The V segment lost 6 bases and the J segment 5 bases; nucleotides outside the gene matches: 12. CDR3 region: CASSPSRQGYETQYF. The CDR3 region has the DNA TGTGCCAGCAGCCCGTCGAGACAGGGATACGAGACCCAGTACTTC.

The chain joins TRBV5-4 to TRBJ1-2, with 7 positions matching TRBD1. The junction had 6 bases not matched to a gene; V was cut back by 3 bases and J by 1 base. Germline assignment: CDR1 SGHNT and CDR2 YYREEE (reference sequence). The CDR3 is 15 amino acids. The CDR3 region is CASSSGQRINYGYTF. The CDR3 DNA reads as TGTGCCAGCAGCTCGGGACAGCGAATTAACTATGGCTACACCTTC.

The CDR3 nucleotides are TGTGCCAGCAGCTCCCCGACCAGGGGGCGTGGGACCGGGGAGCTGTTTTTT. It codes for CASSSPTRGRGTGELFF. The chain couples TRBV7-3 to TRBJ2-2, with 8 bases fitting TRBD1. Unmatched junction bases numbered 12, after V lost 4 bases and J lost 5 bases. CDR1 is SGHTA, CDR2 FQGTGA, per germline. This CDR3 comprises 17 residues.

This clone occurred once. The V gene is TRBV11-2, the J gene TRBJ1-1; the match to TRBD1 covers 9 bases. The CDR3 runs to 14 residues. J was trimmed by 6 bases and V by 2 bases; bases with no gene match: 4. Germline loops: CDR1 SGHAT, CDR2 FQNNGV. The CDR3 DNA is TGTGCCAGCAGCTTAAACCGACAGGGGGCTGAAGCTTTCTTT. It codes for CASSLNRQGAEAFF.